This T cell receptor (beta chain) originates from a study of T-cell reconstitution after alpha-beta-depleted transplantation in children. The authors prepared the TCRbeta library with unique molecular identifiers. TCRdb processed the PCR reads anew with MiXCR; each CDR3 protein has one entry. Found here are 380,000 or so distinct CDR3 sequences, about an eighth of them singletons; the top ten hold roughly 4.3%. V shed 6 bases and J 2 bases; nucleotides not matched to a gene: 5. The CDR3 sequence is 14 residues long. CDR1 is ENHRY and CDR2 is SYGVKD in the germline V gene. This clonotype has just a few counts.

This TCR derives from a human donor who donated a stem cell graft to a child with Fanconi anemia. This sequence joins TRBV10-3 and TRBJ2-3; TRBD1 aligns across 7 bases. The material sequenced was PBMCs, taken from the stem cell graft. The CDR3 is CAISRDRDTDTQYF. The CDR3, as DNA: TGTGCCATCAGCCGGGACAGAGACACAGATACGCAGTATTTT.